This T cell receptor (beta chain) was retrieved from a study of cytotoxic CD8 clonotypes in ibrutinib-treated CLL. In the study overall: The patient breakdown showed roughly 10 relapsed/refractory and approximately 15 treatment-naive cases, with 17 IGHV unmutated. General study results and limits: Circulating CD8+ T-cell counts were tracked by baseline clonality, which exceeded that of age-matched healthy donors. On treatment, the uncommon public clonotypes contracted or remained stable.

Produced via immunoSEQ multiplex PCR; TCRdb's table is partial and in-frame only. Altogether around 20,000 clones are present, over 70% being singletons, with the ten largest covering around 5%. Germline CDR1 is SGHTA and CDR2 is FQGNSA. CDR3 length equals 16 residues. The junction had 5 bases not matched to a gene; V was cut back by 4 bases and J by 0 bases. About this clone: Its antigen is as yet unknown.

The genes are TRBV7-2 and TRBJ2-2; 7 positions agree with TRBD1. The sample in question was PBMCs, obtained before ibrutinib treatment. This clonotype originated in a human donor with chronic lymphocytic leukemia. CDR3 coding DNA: TGTGCCAGCAGCTACCGGACAGGCCCGAACACCGGGGAGCTGTTTTTT. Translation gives CASSYRTGPNTGELFF.